This TCR beta chain stems from a study of blood T cells in healthy people across ages. A second PCR of roughly 7 to 11 cycles used a sample-barcoded 5' primer and a J-beta primer mix. Via MiXCR, TCRdb re-called the 5' RACE reads, giving one row per CDR3 protein. The data contain fewer than 1 million distinct CDR3 sequences, about 42% of them seen just once; the ten biggest clones take up roughly 18%. In the case of this clonotype: Its target is unknown.

Whole-study results and caveats: It was held that the diversity estimates obtained from one million T cells were underestimates.

With each sample, at least 5.5 micrograms of total RNA were extracted. The CDR3 is 17 residues long. V gave up 5 bases and J gave up 3 bases; unmatched junction bases: 14. This clonotype originated in a man in his fifties or sixties in good health. Sample: blood. The V gene is TRBV12-3 or TRBV12-4, the J gene TRBJ1-1, with 8 bases aligning to TRBD1. CDR3: CASSPSLTGEGDTEAFF. Written as DNA, the CDR3 is TGTGCCAGCAGTCCGTCCCTGACAGGGGAAGGGGACACTGAAGCTTTCTTT.